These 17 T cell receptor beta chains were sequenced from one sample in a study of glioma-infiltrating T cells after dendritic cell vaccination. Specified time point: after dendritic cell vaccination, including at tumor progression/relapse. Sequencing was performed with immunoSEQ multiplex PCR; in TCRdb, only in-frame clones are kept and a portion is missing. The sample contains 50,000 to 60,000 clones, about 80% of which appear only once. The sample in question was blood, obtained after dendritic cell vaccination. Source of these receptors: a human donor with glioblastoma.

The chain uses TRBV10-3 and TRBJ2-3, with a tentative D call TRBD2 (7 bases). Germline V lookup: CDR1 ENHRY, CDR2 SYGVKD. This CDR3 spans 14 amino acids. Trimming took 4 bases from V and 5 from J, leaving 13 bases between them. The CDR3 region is CAISVGGAVDTQYF. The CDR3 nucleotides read TGTGCCATCAGTGTGGGGGGGGCCGTAGATACGCAGTATTTT.

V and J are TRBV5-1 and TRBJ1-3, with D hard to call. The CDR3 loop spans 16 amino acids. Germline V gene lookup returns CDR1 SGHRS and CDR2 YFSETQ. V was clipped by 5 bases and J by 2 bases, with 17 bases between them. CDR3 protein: CASRRRPTEAGNTIYF. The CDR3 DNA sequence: TGCGCCAGCAGGCGTAGACCGACGGAGGCTGGAAACACCATATATTTT. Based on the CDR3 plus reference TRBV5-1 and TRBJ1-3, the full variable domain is KAGVTQTPRYLIKTRGQQVTLSCSPISGHRSVSWYQQTPGQGLQFLFEYFSETQRNKGNFPGRFSGRQFSNSRSEMNVSTLELGDSALYLCASRRRPTEAGNTIYFGEGSWLTVV.

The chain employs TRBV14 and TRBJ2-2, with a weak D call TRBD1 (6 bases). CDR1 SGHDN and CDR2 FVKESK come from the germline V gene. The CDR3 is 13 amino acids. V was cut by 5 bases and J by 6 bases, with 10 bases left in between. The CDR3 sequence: CASSLGGAGELFF. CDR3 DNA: TGTGCCAGCAGCTTAGGGGGTGCCGGGGAGCTGTTTTTT. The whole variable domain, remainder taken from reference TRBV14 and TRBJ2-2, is EAGVTQFPSHSVIEKGQTVTLRCDPISGHDNLYWYRRVMGKEIKFLLHFVKESKQDESGMPNNRFLAERTGGTYSTLKVQPAELEDSGVYFCASSLGGAGELFFGEGSRLTVL.

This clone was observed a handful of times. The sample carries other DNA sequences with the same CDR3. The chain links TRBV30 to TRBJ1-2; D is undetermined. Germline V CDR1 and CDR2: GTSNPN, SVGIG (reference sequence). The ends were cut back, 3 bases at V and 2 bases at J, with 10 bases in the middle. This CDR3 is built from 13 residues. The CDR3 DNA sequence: TGTGCCTGGAGCGCCACCGGGAACTATGGCTACACCTTC. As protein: CAWSATGNYGYTF. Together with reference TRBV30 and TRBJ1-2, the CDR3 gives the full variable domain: SQTIHQWPATLVQPVGSPLSLECTVEGTSNPNLYWYRQAAGRGLQLLFYSVGIGQISSEVPQNLSASRPQDRQFILSSKKLLLSDSGFYLCAWSATGNYGYTFGSGTRLTVV.

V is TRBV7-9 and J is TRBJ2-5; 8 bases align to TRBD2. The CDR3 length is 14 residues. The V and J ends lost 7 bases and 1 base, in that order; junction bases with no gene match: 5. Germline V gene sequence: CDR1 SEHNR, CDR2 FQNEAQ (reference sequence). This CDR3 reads CASTSGGRQETQYF. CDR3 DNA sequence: TGTGCCAGCACGTCGGGGGGGCGCCAAGAGACCCAGTACTTC.

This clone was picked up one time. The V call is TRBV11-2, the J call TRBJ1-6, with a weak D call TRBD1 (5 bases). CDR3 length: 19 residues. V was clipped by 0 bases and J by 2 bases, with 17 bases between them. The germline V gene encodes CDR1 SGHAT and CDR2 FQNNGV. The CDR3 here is CASSLDRRVEGTYNSPLHF. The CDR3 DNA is TGTGCCAGCAGCTTAGATCGCAGGGTAGAAGGGACCTATAATTCACCCCTCCACTTT. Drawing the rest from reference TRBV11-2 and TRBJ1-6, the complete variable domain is EAGVAQSPRYKIIEKRQSVAFWCNPISGHATLYWYQQILGQGPKLLIQFQNNGVVDDSQLPKDRFSAERLKGVDSTLKIQPAKLEDSAVYLCASSLDRRVEGTYNSPLHFGNGTRLTVT.

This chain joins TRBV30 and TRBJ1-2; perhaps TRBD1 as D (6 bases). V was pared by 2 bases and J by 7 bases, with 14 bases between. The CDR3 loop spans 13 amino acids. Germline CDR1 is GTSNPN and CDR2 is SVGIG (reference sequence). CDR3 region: CAWSSEQGSGYTF. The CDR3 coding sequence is TGTGCCTGGAGTTCAGAACAGGGAAGTGGCTACACCTTC.

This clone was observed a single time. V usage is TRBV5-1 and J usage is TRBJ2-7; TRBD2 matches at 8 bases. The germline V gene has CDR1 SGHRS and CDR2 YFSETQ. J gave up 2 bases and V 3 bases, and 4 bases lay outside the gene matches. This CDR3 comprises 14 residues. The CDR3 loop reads CASSSGGLTYEQYF. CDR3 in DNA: TGCGCCAGCAGCTCGGGGGGGCTTACCTACGAGCAGTACTTC.

CDR3 protein: CASSSDRGSGNTIYF. The CDR3 DNA reads TGCGCCAGCAGCTCTGACAGGGGCTCTGGAAACACCATATATTTT. The J gene is TRBJ1-3, the V gene TRBV5-1; 8 bases are shared with TRBD1. CDR3 length equals 15 residues. V shed 3 bases, J shed 0 bases, and the junction held 2 bases outside the gene matches. Germline CDR1 SGHRS, CDR2 YFSETQ.

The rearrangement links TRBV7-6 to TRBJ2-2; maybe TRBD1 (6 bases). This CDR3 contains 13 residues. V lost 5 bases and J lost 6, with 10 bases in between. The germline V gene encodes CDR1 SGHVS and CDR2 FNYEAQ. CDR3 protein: CASSPRGSGELFF. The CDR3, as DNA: TGTGCCAGCAGCCCAAGGGGGTCCGGGGAGCTGTTTTTT.

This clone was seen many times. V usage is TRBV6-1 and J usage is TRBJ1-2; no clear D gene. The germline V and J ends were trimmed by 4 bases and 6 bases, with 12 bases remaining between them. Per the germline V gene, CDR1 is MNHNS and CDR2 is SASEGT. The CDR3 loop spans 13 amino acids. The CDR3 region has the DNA TGTGCCAGCAGTGTACTGAGGTCTGATGGCTACACCTTC. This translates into CASSVLRSDGYTF.

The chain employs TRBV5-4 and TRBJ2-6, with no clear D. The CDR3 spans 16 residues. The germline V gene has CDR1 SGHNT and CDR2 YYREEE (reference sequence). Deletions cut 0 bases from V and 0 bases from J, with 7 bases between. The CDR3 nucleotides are TGTGCCAGCAGCTTGGGCAGAATCTCTGGGGCCAACGTCCTGACTTTC. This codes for CASSLGRISGANVLTF.

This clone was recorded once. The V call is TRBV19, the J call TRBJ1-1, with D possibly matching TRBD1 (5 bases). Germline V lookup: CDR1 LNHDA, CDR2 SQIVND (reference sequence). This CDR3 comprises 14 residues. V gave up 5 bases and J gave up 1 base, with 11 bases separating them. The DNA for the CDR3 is TGTGCCAGTAGTGTTTCCAGGGAGAACACTGAAGCTTTCTTT. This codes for CASSVSRENTEAFF. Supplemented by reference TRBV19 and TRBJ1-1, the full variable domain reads DGGITQSPKYLFRKEGQNVTLSCEQNLNHDAMYWYRQDPGQGLRLIYYSQIVNDFQKGDIAEGYSVSREKKESFPLTVTSAQKNPTAFYLCASSVSRENTEAFFGQGTRLTVV.

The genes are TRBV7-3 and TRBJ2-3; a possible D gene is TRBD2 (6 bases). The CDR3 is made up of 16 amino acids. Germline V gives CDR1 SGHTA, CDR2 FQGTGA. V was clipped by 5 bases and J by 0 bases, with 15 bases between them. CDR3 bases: TGTGCCAGCAGCGCGGGACTTGACTATAGCACAGATACGCAGTATTTT. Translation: CASSAGLDYSTDTQYF.

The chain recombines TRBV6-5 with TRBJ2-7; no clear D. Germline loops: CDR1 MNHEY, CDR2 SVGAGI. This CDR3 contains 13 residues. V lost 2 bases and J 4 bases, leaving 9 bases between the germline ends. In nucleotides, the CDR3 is TGTGCCAGCAGTTACAGCGACGGTTACGAGCAGTACTTC. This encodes CASSYSDGYEQYF.

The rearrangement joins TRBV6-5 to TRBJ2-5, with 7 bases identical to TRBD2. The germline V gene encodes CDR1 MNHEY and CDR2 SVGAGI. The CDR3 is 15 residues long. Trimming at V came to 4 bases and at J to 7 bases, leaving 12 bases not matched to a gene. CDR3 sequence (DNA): TGTGCCAGCAGTTCTCTAGCGGATCCGGGCGGGACCCAGTACTTC. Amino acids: CASSSLADPGGTQYF.

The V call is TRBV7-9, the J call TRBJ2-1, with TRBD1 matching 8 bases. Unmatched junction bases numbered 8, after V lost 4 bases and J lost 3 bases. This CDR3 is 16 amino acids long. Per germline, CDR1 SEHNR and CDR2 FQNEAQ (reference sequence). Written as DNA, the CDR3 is TGTGCCAGCAGCTCTGGCGAGGGACAGGTCTACAATGAGCAGTTCTTC. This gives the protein CASSSGEGQVYNEQFF.